This T cell receptor beta chain derives from a study of cytotoxic CD8 clonotypes in ibrutinib-treated CLL. Turning to this clone: The antigen is undetermined.

The protocol was immunoSEQ multiplex PCR, while the TCRdb copy is restricted to in-frame clones and leaves out a portion. The sample shows some 150,000 clones, roughly three quarters of them seen only once. Study-level findings and limits: Clonality increased at ibrutinib response and stayed stable in sustained remission. At progression, however, it fell back toward baseline.

Between the trimmed V and J ends, which lost 3 bases and 4 bases, there was a span of 12 bases. The CDR3 loop spans 14 amino acids. CDR1 is SGHAT and CDR2 is FQNNGV in the germline V gene. The J gene is TRBJ1-1, the V gene TRBV11-2, with no clear D. Sequenced material: PBMCs, taken after 24 months of ibrutinib treatment. This TCR was recovered from a human donor with chronic lymphocytic leukemia. The CDR3 region has the DNA TGTGCCAGCAGCTTTTCCGTGGGTGGCACTGAAGCTTTCTTT. Translation: CASSFSVGGTEAFF.